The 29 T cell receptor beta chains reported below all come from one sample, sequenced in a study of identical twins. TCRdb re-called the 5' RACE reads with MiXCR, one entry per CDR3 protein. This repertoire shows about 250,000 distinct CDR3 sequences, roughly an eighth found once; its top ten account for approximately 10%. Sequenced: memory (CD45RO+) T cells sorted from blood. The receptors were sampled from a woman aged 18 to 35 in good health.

This CDR3 is CASSYDGKPYEQYF. CDR3 nucleotides: TGTGCCAGCAGTTACGACGGGAAGCCCTACGAGCAGTACTTC. This chain links TRBV6-2 or TRBV6-3 with TRBJ2-7; a weak D match, TRBD2 (5 bases). CDR1 MNHEY and CDR2 SVGEGT come from the germline V gene. The ends were cut back, 2 bases at V and 2 bases at J, with 10 bases in the middle. This CDR3 is 14 amino acids long.

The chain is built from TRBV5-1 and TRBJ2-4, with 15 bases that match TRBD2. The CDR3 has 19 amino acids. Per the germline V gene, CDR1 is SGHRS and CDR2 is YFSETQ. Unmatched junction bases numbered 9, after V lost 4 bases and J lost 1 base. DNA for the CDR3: TGCGCCAGCAGCGCGGGACTAGCGGGGGGCAGGCTCGCCAAAAACATTCAGTACTTC. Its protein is CASSAGLAGGRLAKNIQYF.

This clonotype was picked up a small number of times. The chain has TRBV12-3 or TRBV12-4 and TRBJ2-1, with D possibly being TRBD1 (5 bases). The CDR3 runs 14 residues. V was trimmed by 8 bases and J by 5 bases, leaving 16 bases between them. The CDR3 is CASSGPPLHNEQFF. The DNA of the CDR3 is TGTGCCAGCTCAGGGCCTCCGCTCCACAATGAGCAGTTCTTC.

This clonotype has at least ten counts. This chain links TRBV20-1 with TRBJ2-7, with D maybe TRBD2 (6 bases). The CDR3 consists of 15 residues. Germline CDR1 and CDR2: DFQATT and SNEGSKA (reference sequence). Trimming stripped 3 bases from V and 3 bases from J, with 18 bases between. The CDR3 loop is CSARVNRGTFYEQYF. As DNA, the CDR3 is TGCAGTGCTAGGGTCAACCGGGGGACTTTCTACGAGCAGTACTTC.

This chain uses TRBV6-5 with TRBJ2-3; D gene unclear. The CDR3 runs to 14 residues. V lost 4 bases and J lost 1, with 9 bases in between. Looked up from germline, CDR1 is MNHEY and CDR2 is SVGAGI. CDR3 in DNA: TGTGCCAGCAGTTCGGACGGCCGCACAGATACGCAGTATTTT. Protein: CASSSDGRTDTQYF.

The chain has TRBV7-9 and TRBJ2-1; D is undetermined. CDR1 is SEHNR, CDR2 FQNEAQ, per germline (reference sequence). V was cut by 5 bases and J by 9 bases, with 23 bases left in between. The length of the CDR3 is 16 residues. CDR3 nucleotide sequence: TGTGCCAGCAGCCGTCCGGGCCATCTCCAACACAGTGAGCAGTTCTTC. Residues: CASSRPGHLQHSEQFF.

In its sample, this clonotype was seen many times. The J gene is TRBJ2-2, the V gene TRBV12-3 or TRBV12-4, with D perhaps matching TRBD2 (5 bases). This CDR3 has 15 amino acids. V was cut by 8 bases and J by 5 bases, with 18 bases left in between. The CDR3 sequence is CASWELGLGTGELFF. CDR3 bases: TGTGCCAGCTGGGAGTTGGGCCTGGGGACCGGGGAGCTGTTTTTT.

Here the CDR3 reads CASSIGTAQETQYF. CDR3 sequence (DNA): TGTGCCAGCAGCATTGGGACAGCGCAAGAGACCCAGTACTTC. The V and J genes are TRBV28 and TRBJ2-5; 7 nucleotides line up with TRBD1. The V and J ends lost 6 bases and 2 bases, in that order; junction bases with no gene match: 6. Germline V gives CDR1 MDHEN, CDR2 SYDVKM. This CDR3 spans 14 amino acids.

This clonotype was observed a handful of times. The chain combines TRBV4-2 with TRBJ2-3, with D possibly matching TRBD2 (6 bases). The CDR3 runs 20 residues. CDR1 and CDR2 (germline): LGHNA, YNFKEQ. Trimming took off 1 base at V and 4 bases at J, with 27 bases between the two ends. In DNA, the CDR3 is TGTGCCAGCAGCCAAGGGGACCCCTTTGGCGACGGGGGAGTCGCAGATACGCAGTATTTT. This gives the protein CASSQGDPFGDGGVADTQYF.

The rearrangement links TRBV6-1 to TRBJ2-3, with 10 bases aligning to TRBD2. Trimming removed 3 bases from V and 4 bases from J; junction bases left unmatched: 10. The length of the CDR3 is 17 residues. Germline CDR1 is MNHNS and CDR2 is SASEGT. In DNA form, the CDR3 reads TGTGCCAGCAGTGAGACTTTCAGCGGGAGGGCCGCAGATACGCAGTATTTT. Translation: CASSETFSGRAADTQYF.

The CDR3 sequence is CASSPLGNSPLHF. The CDR3 bases are TGTGCCAGCAGCCCCTTGGGGAATTCACCCCTCCACTTT. The chain employs TRBV7-9 and TRBJ1-6; D unresolved. The germline V gene encodes CDR1 SEHNR and CDR2 FQNEAQ (reference sequence). V was cut by 5 bases and J by 7 bases, with 9 bases left in between. The CDR3 contains 13 residues. Variable domain in full (rest from reference TRBV7-9 and TRBJ1-6): DTGVSQNPRHKITKRGQNVTFRCDPISEHNRLYWYRQTLGQGPEFLTYFQNEAQLEKSRLLSDRFSAERPKGSFSTLEIQRTEQGDSAMYLCASSPLGNSPLHFGNGTRLTVT.

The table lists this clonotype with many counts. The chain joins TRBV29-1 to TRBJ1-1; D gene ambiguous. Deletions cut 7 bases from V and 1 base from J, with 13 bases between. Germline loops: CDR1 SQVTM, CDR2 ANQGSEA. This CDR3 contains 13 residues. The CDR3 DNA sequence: TGCAGCGGGTCACGGTTTAAGAACACTGAAGCTTTCTTT. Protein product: CSGSRFKNTEAFF.

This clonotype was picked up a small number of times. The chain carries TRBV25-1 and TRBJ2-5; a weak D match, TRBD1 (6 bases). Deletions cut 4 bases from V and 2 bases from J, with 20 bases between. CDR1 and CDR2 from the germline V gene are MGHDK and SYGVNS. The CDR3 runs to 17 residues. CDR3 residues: CASSATQGTKPQETQYF. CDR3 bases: TGTGCCAGCAGTGCCACCCAAGGGACAAAACCTCAAGAGACCCAGTACTTC.

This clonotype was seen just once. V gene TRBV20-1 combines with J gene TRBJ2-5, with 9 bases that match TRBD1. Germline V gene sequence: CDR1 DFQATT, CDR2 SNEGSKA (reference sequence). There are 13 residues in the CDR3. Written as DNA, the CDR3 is TGCAGCACTTTGGAGACAGGGGGAGAGACCCAGTACTTC. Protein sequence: CSTLETGGETQYF.

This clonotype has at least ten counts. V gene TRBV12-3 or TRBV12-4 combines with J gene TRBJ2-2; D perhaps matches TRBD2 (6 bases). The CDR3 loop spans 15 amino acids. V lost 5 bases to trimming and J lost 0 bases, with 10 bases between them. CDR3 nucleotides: TGTGCCAGCAGTACGGGACTTACGAACACCGGGGAGCTGTTTTTT. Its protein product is CASSTGLTNTGELFF.

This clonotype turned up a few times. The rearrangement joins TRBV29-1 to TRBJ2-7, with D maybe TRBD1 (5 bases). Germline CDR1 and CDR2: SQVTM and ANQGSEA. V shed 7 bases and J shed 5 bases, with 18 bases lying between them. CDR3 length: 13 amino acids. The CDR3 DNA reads TGCAGCGGGGCGGTCTCAGGGTATGACGAGCAGTACTTC. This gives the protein CSGAVSGYDEQYF.

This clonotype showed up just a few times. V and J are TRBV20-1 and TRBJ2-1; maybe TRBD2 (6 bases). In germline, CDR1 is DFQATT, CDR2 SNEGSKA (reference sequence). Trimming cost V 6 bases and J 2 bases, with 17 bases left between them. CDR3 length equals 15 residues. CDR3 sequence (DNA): TGCAGTGCCTCCGGTTGGGAGGCCACCTACAATGAGCAGTTCTTC. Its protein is CSASGWEATYNEQFF.

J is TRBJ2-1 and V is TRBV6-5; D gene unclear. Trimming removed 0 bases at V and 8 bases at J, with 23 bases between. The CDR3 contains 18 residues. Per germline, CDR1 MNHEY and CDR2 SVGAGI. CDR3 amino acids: CASSYSKKSNSFAYEQFF. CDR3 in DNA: TGTGCCAGCAGTTACTCGAAAAAAAGTAATAGCTTCGCCTATGAGCAGTTCTTC.

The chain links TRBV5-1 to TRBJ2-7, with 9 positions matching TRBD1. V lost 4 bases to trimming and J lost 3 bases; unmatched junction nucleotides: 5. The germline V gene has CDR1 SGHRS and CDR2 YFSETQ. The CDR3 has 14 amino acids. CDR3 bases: TGCGCCAGCAGCCCCGACAGGGGGGACTACGAGCAGTACTTC. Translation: CASSPDRGDYEQYF.

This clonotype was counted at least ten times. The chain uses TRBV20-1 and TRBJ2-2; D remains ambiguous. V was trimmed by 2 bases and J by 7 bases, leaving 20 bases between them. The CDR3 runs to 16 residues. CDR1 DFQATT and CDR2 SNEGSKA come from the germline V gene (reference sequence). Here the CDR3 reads CSARRPGHKTIGELFF. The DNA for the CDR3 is TGCAGTGCTAGAAGACCGGGTCATAAGACCATCGGGGAGCTGTTTTTT.

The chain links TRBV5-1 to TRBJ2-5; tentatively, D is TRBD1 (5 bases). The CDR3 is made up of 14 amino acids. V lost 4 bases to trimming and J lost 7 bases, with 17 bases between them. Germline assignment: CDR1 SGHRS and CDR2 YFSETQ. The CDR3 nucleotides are TGCGCCAGCAGCCCAAGGGGCCTAGTTGGGACCCAGTACTTC. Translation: CASSPRGLVGTQYF.

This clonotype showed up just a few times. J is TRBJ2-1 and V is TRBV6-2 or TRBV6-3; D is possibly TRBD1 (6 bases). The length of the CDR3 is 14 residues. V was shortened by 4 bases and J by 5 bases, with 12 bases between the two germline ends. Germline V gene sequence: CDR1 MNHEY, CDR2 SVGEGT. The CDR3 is CASSSPGQNNEQFF. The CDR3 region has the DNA TGTGCCAGCAGTTCACCGGGACAAAACAATGAGCAGTTCTTC.

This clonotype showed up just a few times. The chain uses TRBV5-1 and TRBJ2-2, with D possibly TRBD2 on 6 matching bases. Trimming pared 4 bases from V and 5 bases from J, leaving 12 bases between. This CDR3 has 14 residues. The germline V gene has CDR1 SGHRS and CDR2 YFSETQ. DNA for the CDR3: TGCGCCAGCAGCCCGCGGGATGTAACCGGGGAGCTGTTTTTT. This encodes CASSPRDVTGELFF.

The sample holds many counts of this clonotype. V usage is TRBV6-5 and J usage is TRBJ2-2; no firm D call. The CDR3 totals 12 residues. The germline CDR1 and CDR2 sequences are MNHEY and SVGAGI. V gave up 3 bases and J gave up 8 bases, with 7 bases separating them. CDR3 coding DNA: TGTGCCAGCAGTTATCCTCAAGGGGAGCTGTTTTTT. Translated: CASSYPQGELFF.

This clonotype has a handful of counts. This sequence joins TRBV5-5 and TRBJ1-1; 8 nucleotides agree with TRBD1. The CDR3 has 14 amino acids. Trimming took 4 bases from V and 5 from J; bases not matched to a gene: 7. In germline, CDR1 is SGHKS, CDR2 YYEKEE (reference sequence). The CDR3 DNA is TGTGCCAGCAGCCTCGGGGACAGGACGACTGAAGCTTTCTTT. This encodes CASSLGDRTTEAFF.

The CDR3 sequence: CASSPQQGGQPQHF. The CDR3 DNA reads as TGTGCCAGCAGTCCCCAACAGGGAGGGCAGCCCCAGCATTTT. The rearrangement uses TRBV27 and TRBJ1-5; D is possibly TRBD1 (6 bases). Looked up from germline, CDR1 is MNHEY and CDR2 is SMNVEV (reference sequence). There are 14 residues in the CDR3. V was cut by 5 bases and J by 7 bases, with 15 bases left in between.

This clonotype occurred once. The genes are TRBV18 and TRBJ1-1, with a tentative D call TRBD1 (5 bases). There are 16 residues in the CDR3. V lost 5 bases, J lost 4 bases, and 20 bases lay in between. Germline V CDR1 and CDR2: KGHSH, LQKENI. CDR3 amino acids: CASSFGPPAGATEAFF. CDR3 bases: TGTGCCAGCTCATTTGGTCCCCCTGCTGGGGCCACTGAAGCTTTCTTT.

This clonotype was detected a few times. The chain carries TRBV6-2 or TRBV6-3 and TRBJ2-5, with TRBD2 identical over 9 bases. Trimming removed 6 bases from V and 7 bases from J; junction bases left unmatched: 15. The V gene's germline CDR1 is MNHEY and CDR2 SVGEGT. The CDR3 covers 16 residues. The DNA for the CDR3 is TGTGCCAGCAGCAACCTCTCGGGACTAGCCGATGGGACCCAGTACTTC. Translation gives CASSNLSGLADGTQYF.

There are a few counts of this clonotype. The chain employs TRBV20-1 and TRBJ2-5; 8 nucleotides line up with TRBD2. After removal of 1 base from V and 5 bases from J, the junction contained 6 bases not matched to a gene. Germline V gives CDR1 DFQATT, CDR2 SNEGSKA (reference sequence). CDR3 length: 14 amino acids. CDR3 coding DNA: TGCAGTGCTAGAGGGTTAGCGGGGAAGGAGACCCAGTACTTC. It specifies CSARGLAGKETQYF.